These 19 T cell receptor beta chains were all obtained from the same sample, sequenced in a study of identical twins. One entry per CDR3 protein results from TCRdb running MiXCR on the 5' RACE reads. The data show about 810,000 distinct CDR3 sequences, with approximately 13% seen just once and around 1.5% held by the top ten. These data also featured in a second study, about yellow fever vaccine responses in identical twins.

The source material was PBMCs. The source of these receptors is a young woman in good health.

A few counts support this clonotype. V is TRBV10-2 and J is TRBJ1-5; D may be TRBD1 (5 bases). The CDR3 has 13 amino acids. The V end was cut by 10 bases, the J end by 4 bases, with 14 bases between. CDR1 is WSHSY and CDR2 is SAAADI in the germline V gene. CDR3 coding DNA: TGCGCCAACAGCGGGCAGGGAAATCAGCCCCAGCATTTT. Its protein product is CANSGQGNQPQHF.

This clonotype came up many times. The CDR3 DNA follows: TGCGCCAGCAGCTTGTCAGGGAACTATGGCTACACCTTC. The encoded protein is CASSLSGNYGYTF. The chain links TRBV5-1 to TRBJ1-2; D is perhaps TRBD1 (5 bases). This CDR3 is built from 13 residues. Germline loops: CDR1 SGHRS, CDR2 YFSETQ. V lost 1 base, J lost 2 bases, and 6 bases lay in between.

There are a few counts of this clonotype. The rearrangement uses TRBV27 and TRBJ2-5; D perhaps matches TRBD2 (5 bases). Germline CDR1 and CDR2: MNHEY and SMNVEV (reference sequence). The CDR3 has 18 amino acids. Trimming cost V 5 bases and J 0 bases, with 22 bases left between them. CDR3 nucleotides: TGTGCCAGCAGTCCGCGGCCCCCGTGGGCGGGCAACCAAGAGACCCAGTACTTC. It encodes CASSPRPPWAGNQETQYF.

The V and J genes are TRBV2 and TRBJ1-2; the D is unclear. Germline CDR1 is SNHLY and CDR2 is FYNNEI. This CDR3 has 13 residues. V dropped 8 bases and J dropped 6 bases, with 16 bases sitting between them. In nucleotides, the CDR3 is TGTGCCAGCCGTTTTGTGGTGACCCATGGCTACACCTTC. Amino acid sequence: CASRFVVTHGYTF.

The chain's CDR3 is CAGYRGQDGYTF. The DNA for the CDR3 is TGTGCCGGGTACAGGGGGCAAGATGGCTACACCTTC. The genes are TRBV2 and TRBJ1-2; TRBD1 aligns across 9 bases. With V trimmed by 11 bases and J by 6 bases, 7 bases remained unmatched. The germline V gene encodes CDR1 SNHLY and CDR2 FYNNEI. The CDR3 spans 12 residues.

The chain carries TRBV5-1 and TRBJ2-1, with 8 nucleotides matching TRBD1. Germline trimming cut 4 bases from V and 3 bases from J; bases unmatched to any gene: 6. Per germline, CDR1 SGHRS and CDR2 YFSETQ. This CDR3 contains 15 residues. The CDR3 nucleotides read TGCGCCAGCAGCCCCGACAGGGGTGACTACAATGAGCAGTTCTTC. Protein product: CASSPDRGDYNEQFF.

This chain uses TRBV7-6 with TRBJ2-2; D remains unclear. Germline loops: CDR1 SGHVS, CDR2 FNYEAQ. Trimming left V 0 bases short and J 1 base short, with 12 bases between. The CDR3 spans 17 residues. CDR3 sequence reads: CASSLAPTDLNTGELFF. The CDR3, as DNA: TGTGCCAGCAGCTTAGCGCCTACAGATTTGAACACCGGGGAGCTGTTTTTT.

The rearrangement joins TRBV12-3 or TRBV12-4 to TRBJ2-1, with 11 bases matching TRBD2. Trimming took 11 bases from V and 8 from J; bases not matched to a gene: 26. CDR3 size: 19 residues. The CDR3 DNA reads as TGTGCCTTCAGTTCAATGAAAGTGACTAGCGGGATAGTTGGGGATGAGCAGTTCTTC. It translates to CAFSSMKVTSGIVGDEQFF.

This clonotype turned up a few times. The chain uses TRBV20-1 and TRBJ2-4; either TRBD1 or TRBD2 may fit D (6 bases each). CDR1 DFQATT and CDR2 SNEGSKA come from the germline V gene (reference sequence). V lost 3 bases to trimming and J lost 0 bases, with 12 bases between them. This CDR3 region has 15 residues. The CDR3 is CSASGGPVAKNIQYF. For the CDR3, the DNA is TGCAGTGCTAGTGGGGGGCCGGTAGCCAAAAACATTCAGTACTTC.

This clonotype was picked up a small number of times. The rearrangement uses TRBV7-2 and TRBJ2-2, with D perhaps matching TRBD2 (6 bases). V lost 6 bases, J lost 0 bases, and 11 bases lay in between. The germline CDR1 and CDR2 sequences are SGHTA and FQGNSA. The CDR3 extends over 15 amino acids. The CDR3 loop reads CASSSGRSNTGELFF. CDR3 bases: TGTGCCAGCAGTTCAGGGAGGTCGAACACCGGGGAGCTGTTTTTT.

This clonotype came up a few times. Compared with germline, one end of the junction differs, possibly owing to a read error. The chain recombines TRBV28 with TRBJ2-5; D gene uncertain. Per the germline V gene, CDR1 is MDHEN and CDR2 is SYDVKM. There are 14 residues in the CDR3. CDR3 protein: CASAATPRQGTQYF. DNA of the CDR3: TGTGCCAGCGCGGCGACCCCTCGACAAGGGACCCAGTACTTC.

This rearrangement joins TRBV15 to TRBJ1-6, with D perhaps TRBD1 (5 bases). From germline, CDR1 is LNHNV and CDR2 YYDKDF (reference sequence). The CDR3 loop spans 16 amino acids. The ends were cut back, 0 bases at V and 9 bases at J, with 15 bases in the middle. The CDR3 here is CATSRDRTGGGSPLHF. CDR3 in DNA: TGTGCCACCAGCAGAGATCGAACAGGCGGCGGTTCACCCCTCCACTTT.

This clonotype was recorded many times. This chain links TRBV7-9 with TRBJ1-6; 7 nucleotides align to TRBD1. The V segment lost 5 bases and the J segment 5 bases; nucleotides outside the gene matches: 12. The CDR3 loop spans 17 amino acids. Germline CDR1 is SEHNR and CDR2 is FQNEAQ (reference sequence). The CDR3 coding sequence is TGTGCCAGCAGCCCCAGATCCACAGGGGCCGATAATTCACCCCTCCACTTT. The encoded protein is CASSPRSTGADNSPLHF.

This clonotype was detected ten times or more. CDR3 nucleotides: TGTGCCAGCAGACCGACAGGGGGGCCCTACAATGAGCAGTTCTTC. Amino acids: CASRPTGGPYNEQFF. The chain uses TRBV2 and TRBJ2-1; TRBD1 aligns across 9 bases. The J segment lost 2 bases and the V segment lost 6 bases, leaving 5 bases of the junction unmatched. Germline V gives CDR1 SNHLY, CDR2 FYNNEI. The CDR3 runs 15 residues.

This clonotype has a handful of counts. The chain employs TRBV5-1 and TRBJ2-3; D unclear. Trimming pared 0 bases from V and 2 bases from J, leaving 13 bases between. Germline V CDR1 and CDR2: SGHRS, YFSETQ. The CDR3 has 16 residues. CDR3 sequence (DNA): TGCGCCAGCAGCTTGGCCGGCAGGCCGGTCACAGATACGCAGTATTTT. This gives the protein CASSLAGRPVTDTQYF.

This clonotype was seen a handful of times. The CDR3 is CASADLTEKLIGNEQFF. In DNA form, the CDR3 reads TGCGCCAGCGCCGATTTGACAGAAAAGTTGATTGGCAATGAGCAGTTCTTC. The chain combines TRBV4-1 with TRBJ2-1; D perhaps matches TRBD1 (5 bases). There are 17 residues in the CDR3. Trimming shortened V by 8 bases and J by 6 bases, and 26 bases separated the two germline ends. Germline assignment: CDR1 MGHRA and CDR2 YSYEKL.

The rearrangement uses TRBV4-1 and TRBJ2-2, with TRBD1 identical over 10 bases. CDR3 size: 15 residues. Germline CDR1 MGHRA, CDR2 YSYEKL. V was clipped by 3 bases and J by 5 bases; unmatched bases: 3. CDR3 nucleotide sequence: TGCGCCAGCAGCCACCGGGACAGGGGTACCGGGGAGCTGTTTTTT. Translated: CASSHRDRGTGELFF.

The J gene is TRBJ2-3, the V gene TRBV6-1, with 8 bases lining up with TRBD2. Germline loops: CDR1 MNHNS, CDR2 SASEGT. V dropped 2 bases and J dropped 4; count of bases not matched to a gene: 8. The CDR3 contains 16 residues. CDR3 nucleotides: TGTGCCAGCAGTGAATCGGGGACGACTAGCGCAGATACGCAGTATTTT. It codes for CASSESGTTSADTQYF.

This chain joins TRBV12-3 or TRBV12-4 and TRBJ2-7, with unresolved D. This CDR3 spans 12 amino acids. V dropped 4 bases and J dropped 6 bases, with 10 bases sitting between them. The CDR3 is CASSWSSLEQYF. As DNA, the CDR3 is TGTGCCAGCAGTTGGTCTAGTCTCGAGCAGTACTTC.